The clone carrying this T cell receptor (beta chain) was recorded many times. The antigen is unknown. Clinicians diagnosed using symptoms, serum thyroxine, TRAb, thyroid ultrasound and orbital computed tomography. Around 10 ml of fresh blood yielded the PBMCs by density gradient. Scientists amplified the TCR beta CDR3 regions from RNA transcripts. HTBI primers were employed in first-round RT-PCR, then a second-round multiplex PCR followed. TCRdb used MiXCR to reprocess the multiplex PCR reads, holding one entry per CDR3 protein. The sample lists approximately 410,000 distinct CDR3 sequences, less than 20% occurring once. This specimen comes from a study of Graves' ophthalmopathy and Graves' hyperthyroidism. Overall study findings and caveats: Predictions made by the model for ophthalmopathy progression reached just over 70% sensitivity and roughly 79% specificity. Ophthalmopathy was separated from stable hyperthyroidism by a 13-signature model with roughly 91% sensitivity and 75% to 83% specificity.

V shed 4 bases, J shed 0 bases, and the junction held 7 bases outside the gene matches. The CDR3 has 16 amino acids. Germline assignment: CDR1 MNHEY and CDR2 SVGEGT. The sequencing input was peripheral blood. This receptor was identified in a woman between 18 and 29 years old with stable Graves' hyperthyroidism. The genes are TRBV6-2 or TRBV6-3 and TRBJ1-1; TRBD1 agrees at 8 bases. The CDR3 coding sequence is TGTGCCAGCAGTTCCAGGACAGGGCCCATGAACACTGAAGCTTTCTTT. This encodes CASSSRTGPMNTEAFF.